The next 6 T cell receptor beta chains were all read from a single sample in a study of T cell responses to AZD1222 COVID-19 vaccine. Method: immunoSEQ multiplex PCR; TCRdb's copy keeps in-frame clones and lacks some. This sample has just under 150,000 clones; about 86% occur once, and the top ten carry approximately 5%. The sequencing used peripheral blood, collected 28 days after the second AZD1222 dose. The receptor set was obtained from an adult who received the AZD1222 COVID-19 vaccine.

This sequence joins TRBV28 and TRBJ1-2; D is possibly TRBD1 (5 bases). From germline, CDR1 is MDHEN and CDR2 SYDVKM. Trimming took off 7 bases at V and 1 base at J, with 7 bases between the two ends. CDR3 length equals 12 residues. CDR3 loop: CASTRVNYGYTF. DNA for the CDR3: TGTGCCAGCACCAGGGTTAACTATGGCTACACCTTC.

V usage is TRBV3-1 (or the pseudogene TRBV3-2) and J usage is TRBJ1-2; no definite D call. CDR3 size: 14 residues. The V and J ends lost 0 bases and 4 bases respectively, with 9 bases between them. CDR1 and CDR2 (germline): LGHDT, YNNKEL (reference sequence). Here the CDR3 reads CASSQDEGRYGYTF. The CDR3 nucleotides are TGTGCCAGCAGCCAAGATGAGGGCCGCTATGGCTACACCTTC.

This chain uses TRBV14 with TRBJ2-7; D may be TRBD1 or TRBD2 (6 bases each). The CDR3 has 16 amino acids. CDR1 is SGHDN and CDR2 is FVKESK in the germline V gene. V lost 6 bases and J lost 0, with 18 bases in between. The CDR3 sequence is CASREGGRPGSYEQYF. CDR3 bases: TGTGCCAGCAGGGAGGGGGGCAGGCCCGGCTCCTACGAGCAGTACTTC. Supplemented by reference TRBV14 and TRBJ2-7, the full variable domain reads EAGVTQFPSHSVIEKGQTVTLRCDPISGHDNLYWYRRVMGKEIKFLLHFVKESKQDESGMPNNRFLAERTGGTYSTLKVQPAELEDSGVYFCASREGGRPGSYEQYFGPGTRLTVT.

The chain joins TRBV7-9 to TRBJ2-7; possibly TRBD1 or TRBD2 for D (5 bases each). The CDR3 runs to 15 residues. Germline V CDR1 and CDR2: SEHNR, FQNEAQ (reference sequence). Trimming left V 4 bases short and J 7 bases short, with 20 bases between. The chain's CDR3 is CASSSRGRESEEQYF. CDR3 sequence (DNA): TGTGCCAGCAGCTCCCGCGGCAGGGAGTCGGAAGAGCAGTACTTC.

The V gene is TRBV12-3 or TRBV12-4, the J gene TRBJ2-1, with D possibly TRBD2 on 5 matching bases. The V end was cut by 5 bases, the J end by 6 bases, with 11 bases between. CDR3 length: 13 amino acids. CDR3 in amino acids: CASSTWGANEQFF. CDR3 in DNA: TGTGCCAGCAGTACCTGGGGAGCCAATGAGCAGTTCTTC.

The chain links TRBV10-3 to TRBJ1-5; D unclear. The V and J ends lost 0 bases and 11 bases respectively, with 14 bases between them. The CDR3 extends over 14 amino acids. CDR1 and CDR2 (germline): ENHRY, SYGVKD. In DNA form, the CDR3 reads TGTGCCATCAGTGAGTCGACGGTCTCGCCAGCCCAGCATTTT. Protein sequence: CAISESTVSPAQHF.